These 32 T cell receptor beta chains originate from one sample sequenced in a study of blood T cell repertoires in COVID-19. Profiled with immunoSEQ multiplex PCR; TCRdb holds only in-frame clones, not every one. The table lists 380,000 or so clones, 65% to 90% of them singletons. Sequencing input: peripheral blood. These receptors were taken from an older woman with COVID-19, enrolled during active disease.

The chain links TRBV18 to TRBJ1-1; 10 bases align to TRBD1. The CDR3 covers 18 residues. CDR1 is KGHSH, CDR2 LQKENI, per germline. V gave up 3 bases and J gave up 2 bases; unmatched junction bases: 12. CDR3 residues: CASSPRTGGRNGNTEAFF. CDR3 sequence (DNA): TGTGCCAGCTCACCCCGGACAGGGGGGAGAAATGGAAACACTGAAGCTTTCTTT.

V usage is TRBV7-9 and J usage is TRBJ1-2, with 9 bases identical to TRBD1. V lost 5 bases to trimming and J lost 8 bases; unmatched junction nucleotides: 9. CDR1 SEHNR and CDR2 FQNEAQ come from the germline V gene (reference sequence). The CDR3 spans 14 residues. The CDR3 DNA reads as TGTGCCAGCAGCGCAGCGGGACAGGGATCGGGCTACACCTTC. Translating it yields CASSAAGQGSGYTF.

The V gene is TRBV13, the J gene TRBJ2-3; 8 bases fit TRBD2. The J segment lost 4 bases and the V segment lost 1 base, leaving 7 bases of the junction unmatched. Germline lookup yields CDR1 PRHDT and CDR2 FYEKMQ (reference sequence). The CDR3 contains 16 residues. The CDR3 spells CASSLAGGPGSDTQYF. In nucleotides, the CDR3 is TGTGCCAGCAGCTTAGCGGGGGGGCCTGGATCAGATACGCAGTATTTT.

The chain combines TRBV28 with TRBJ1-6; TRBD1 agrees at 8 bases. The CDR3 loop spans 18 amino acids. Losses at the gene ends were 5 bases for V and 2 bases for J; bases not matched to a gene: 11. Germline CDR1 reads MDHEN; CDR2 reads SYDVKM. The CDR3 is CASSPDREYEAYNSPLHF. The CDR3 DNA reads TGTGCCAGCAGTCCGGACAGGGAATATGAGGCCTATAATTCACCCCTCCACTTT.

The CDR3, as DNA: TGTGCTAGTGGTTTCGGGCCTGACAGGCTGACCCAGTACTTC. Translating gives CASGFGPDRLTQYF. The rearrangement uses TRBV12-5 and TRBJ2-5, with D maybe TRBD1 (6 bases). The CDR3 length is 14 residues. CDR1 is LGHNT and CDR2 is FRNRAP in the germline V gene. V was cut by 3 bases and J by 7 bases, with 15 bases left in between.

The V and J genes are TRBV5-1 and TRBJ1-2; a weak D match, TRBD1 (5 bases). Trimming removed 6 bases from V and 9 bases from J, with 15 bases in between. The CDR3 covers 12 residues. Per the germline V gene, CDR1 is SGHRS and CDR2 is YFSETQ. CDR3 nucleotides: TGCGCCAGCACCTCGGGGGGAAATCGCTACACCTTC. Translating gives CASTSGGNRYTF. The whole variable domain, filled in from reference TRBV5-1 and TRBJ1-2, reads KAGVTQTPRYLIKTRGQQVTLSCSPISGHRSVSWYQQTPGQGLQFLFEYFSETQRNKGNFPGRFSGRQFSNSRSEMNVSTLELGDSALYLCASTSGGNRYTFGSGTRLTVV.

The CDR3: CASSGSDMNTEAFF. The CDR3, as DNA: TGCGCCAGCAGTGGAAGCGATATGAACACTGAAGCTTTCTTT. The chain is built from TRBV10-2 and TRBJ1-1, with D hard to call. With 4 bases removed from V and 0 bases from J, the gap between germline ends came to 9 bases. The germline gives CDR1 WSHSY, CDR2 SAAADI. This CDR3 comprises 14 residues.

The V and J genes are TRBV19 and TRBJ1-5, with D perhaps TRBD1 (6 bases). There are 15 residues in the CDR3. CDR1 is LNHDA and CDR2 is SQIVND in the germline V gene (reference sequence). The V and J ends lost 7 bases and 7 bases respectively, with 20 bases between them. CDR3 DNA sequence: TGTGCCAGTAAGGAGGGGGGGCGCCTAGGACAGCCCCAGCATTTT. Translated, it gives CASKEGGRLGQPQHF.

V usage is TRBV4-1 and J usage is TRBJ2-1, with 9 bases fitting TRBD2. Per germline, CDR1 MGHRA and CDR2 YSYEKL. After removal of 0 bases from V and 7 bases from J, the junction contained 13 bases not matched to a gene. CDR3 length: 18 residues. The CDR3 is CASSQDIRAGGLWNEQFF. The CDR3 DNA reads as TGCGCCAGCAGCCAAGATATACGAGCGGGGGGCCTCTGGAATGAGCAGTTCTTC.

The chain combines TRBV7-3 with TRBJ2-3, with 14 bases identical to TRBD2. The CDR3 covers 17 residues. Germline lookup yields CDR1 SGHTA and CDR2 FQGTGA. With 5 bases clipped from V and 4 bases from J, the junction kept 8 bases outside the gene matches. The CDR3 bases are TGTGCCAGCAGCCATGCCCTGACTAGCGGGAGGGCAGATACGCAGTATTTT. Amino acids: CASSHALTSGRADTQYF. Full variable domain (missing parts from reference TRBV7-3 and TRBJ2-3): GAGVSQTPSNKVTEKGKYVELRCDPISGHTALYWYRQSLGQGPEFLIYFQGTGAADDSGLPNDRFFAVRPEGSVSTLKIQRTERGDSAVYLCASSHALTSGRADTQYFGPGTRLTVL.

The chain couples TRBV7-3 to TRBJ2-2; the match to TRBD1 covers 10 bases. CDR1 and CDR2 (germline): SGHTA, FQGTGA. Germline trimming cut 3 bases from V and 7 bases from J; bases unmatched to any gene: 11. CDR3 length: 17 amino acids. In nucleotides, the CDR3 is TGTGCCAGCAGCTTTAAAGGGACAGGGGAGGGCGGCGGGGAGCTGTTTTTT. Translation: CASSFKGTGEGGGELFF.

This clone was seen just once. This chain uses TRBV2 with TRBJ2-2, with 7 bases identical to TRBD1. Germline V CDR1 and CDR2: SNHLY, FYNNEI. CDR3 length: 14 amino acids. Trimming took 8 bases from V and 3 from J; bases not matched to a gene: 6. The CDR3 bases are TGTGCCAGCGGGGCCGGGACAGACACCGGGGAGCTGTTTTTT. It codes for CASGAGTDTGELFF.

This chain connects TRBV5-4 to TRBJ1-2; TRBD1 aligns across 8 bases. Germline loops: CDR1 SGHNT, CDR2 YYREEE (reference sequence). V shed 3 bases and J 2 bases; nucleotides not matched to a gene: 3. This CDR3 has 14 residues. Here the CDR3 DNA reads TGTGCCAGCAGCTCCCGGACAGGGAACTATGGCTACACCTTC. It yields the protein CASSSRTGNYGYTF.

The chain links TRBV12-5 to TRBJ1-1; 7 nucleotides align to TRBD1. Germline CDR1 and CDR2: LGHNT and FRNRAP. Unmatched junction bases numbered 14, after V lost 0 bases and J lost 4 bases. The CDR3 loop spans 18 amino acids. The CDR3 sequence is CASGLVLKNRGQTTEAFF. The CDR3, as DNA: TGTGCTAGTGGTTTGGTACTGAAGAATAGGGGGCAAACCACTGAAGCTTTCTTT. Drawing the rest from reference TRBV12-5 and TRBJ1-1, the complete variable domain is DARVTQTPRHKVTEMGQEVTMRCQPILGHNTVFWYRQTMMQGLELLAYFRNRAPLDDSGMPKDRFSAEMPDATLATLKIQPSEPRDSAVYFCASGLVLKNRGQTTEAFFGQGTRLTVV.

The genes are TRBV7-2 and TRBJ1-5, with no clear D. CDR3 length equals 13 residues. V gave up 6 bases and J gave up 5 bases, with 11 bases separating them. Germline CDR1 SGHTA, CDR2 FQGNSA. The CDR3 loop reads CASRNREYQPQHF. DNA for the CDR3: TGTGCCAGCAGGAACAGAGAGTATCAGCCCCAGCATTTT.

This chain connects TRBV29-1 to TRBJ2-7; 7 bases align to TRBD1. From germline, CDR1 is SQVTM and CDR2 ANQGSEA. V was clipped by 7 bases and J by 3 bases; unmatched bases: 6. There are 12 residues in the CDR3. The CDR3: CSGRRDSYEQYF. The CDR3 coding sequence is TGCAGCGGCCGAAGGGACAGCTACGAGCAGTACTTC.

This clone was observed a few times. This chain connects TRBV30 to TRBJ1-5, with a possible D match to TRBD1 (6 bases). Germline CDR1 GTSNPN, CDR2 SVGIG (reference sequence). V was cut by 2 bases and J by 5 bases, with 19 bases left in between. This CDR3 has 16 amino acids. The CDR3: CAWSPWANRADQPQHF. CDR3 coding DNA: TGTGCCTGGAGTCCTTGGGCCAACAGGGCCGATCAGCCCCAGCATTTT.

As regards this clone: This sample also contains other DNA sequences that code for the same CDR3. This chain's CDR3 is CASSFQGSQETQYF. In DNA form, the CDR3 reads TGCGCCAGCAGCTTCCAGGGTAGCCAAGAGACCCAGTACTTC. The genes are TRBV5-1 and TRBJ2-5, with a tentative D call TRBD1 (5 bases). This CDR3 contains 14 residues. Germline CDR1 is SGHRS and CDR2 is YFSETQ. The V end lost 2 bases, the J end lost 1 base, and 9 bases lay between the germline ends. The full variable domain, completed using reference TRBV5-1 and TRBJ2-5, is KAGVTQTPRYLIKTRGQQVTLSCSPISGHRSVSWYQQTPGQGLQFLFEYFSETQRNKGNFPGRFSGRQFSNSRSEMNVSTLELGDSALYLCASSFQGSQETQYFGPGTRLLVL.

This chain connects TRBV9 to TRBJ2-3; 11 bases line up with TRBD2. V shed 0 bases and J 3 bases; nucleotides not matched to a gene: 6. Germline CDR1 reads SGDLS; CDR2 reads YYNGEE. The CDR3 has 17 residues. CDR3 amino acids: CASSVVLAGAGTDTQYF. The CDR3 bases are TGTGCCAGCAGCGTAGTACTAGCGGGGGCGGGGACAGATACGCAGTATTTT.

V and J are TRBV4-1 and TRBJ1-4, with D tentatively TRBD1 (6 bases). The CDR3 has 16 residues. The germline V gene has CDR1 MGHRA and CDR2 YSYEKL. V shed 3 bases and J shed 3 bases, with 14 bases lying between them. In DNA form, the CDR3 reads TGCGCCAGCAGCCATCACCGGGACACGCCTAATGAAAAACTGTTTTTT. It yields the protein CASSHHRDTPNEKLFF.

The CDR3 DNA sequence: TGTGCCAGCAGCGTCCTCGGGGGTAATGAAAAACTGTTTTTT. Translating gives CASSVLGGNEKLFF. The chain uses TRBV9 and TRBJ1-4, with D possibly being TRBD1 (5 bases). This CDR3 contains 14 residues. Per the germline V gene, CDR1 is SGDLS and CDR2 is YYNGEE. The germline V and J ends were trimmed by 2 bases and 4 bases, with 9 bases remaining between them.

V is TRBV3-1 (or the pseudogene TRBV3-2) and J is TRBJ2-5; D call uncertain. The CDR3 contains 17 residues. Trimming removed 0 bases at V and 5 bases at J, with 19 bases between. From germline, CDR1 is LGHDT and CDR2 YNNKEL (reference sequence). The CDR3 is CASSQDLVGRSVETQYF. CDR3 bases: TGTGCCAGCAGCCAAGATCTTGTGGGCAGGTCGGTGGAGACCCAGTACTTC.

V and J are TRBV7-3 and TRBJ2-1; D gene unclear. CDR1 is SGHTA and CDR2 is FQGTGA in the germline V gene. CDR3 length equals 11 residues. V was cut by 4 bases and J by 5 bases, with 3 bases left in between. CDR3 amino acids: CASSSNNEQFF. DNA of the CDR3: TGTGCCAGCAGCTCAAACAATGAGCAGTTCTTC.

The chain joins TRBV6-2 or TRBV6-3 to TRBJ1-5; TRBD1 is a possible D gene (5 bases). The CDR3 length is 14 residues. Germline V CDR1 and CDR2: MNHEY, SVGEGT. V was cut by 2 bases and J by 2 bases, with 7 bases left in between. The CDR3 bases are TGTGCCAGCAGTTACCTACAGGGCAATCAGCCCCAGCATTTT. Its translation: CASSYLQGNQPQHF.

The chain links TRBV6-2 or TRBV6-3 to TRBJ1-2, with D tentatively TRBD1 (6 bases). Between the trimmed V and J ends, which lost 6 bases and 4 bases, there was a span of 18 bases. Germline V gene sequence: CDR1 MNHEY, CDR2 SVGEGT. The CDR3 consists of 15 residues. The CDR3, as DNA: TGTGCCAGCAGCCAACCCGTAGCAGGGGCCTATGGCTACACCTTC. Encoded protein: CASSQPVAGAYGYTF.

This clone was detected only once. This sequence joins TRBV7-3 and TRBJ2-3, with 8 bases that match TRBD1. Germline CDR1 is SGHTA and CDR2 is FQGTGA. V was clipped by 5 bases and J by 3 bases; unmatched bases: 4. The CDR3 runs 14 residues. This chain's CDR3 is CASSPRQGTDTQYF. The CDR3 DNA follows: TGTGCCAGCAGCCCCCGACAGGGGACAGATACGCAGTATTTT.

This chain links TRBV29-1 with TRBJ2-3, with 10 bases lining up with TRBD2. The CDR3 sequence is 15 residues long. CDR1 is SQVTM, CDR2 ANQGSEA, per germline. V was clipped by 4 bases and J by 6 bases; unmatched bases: 10. The DNA of the CDR3 is TGCAGCGTTGGAGGGGCTAGCGGGGGAGGGGATACGCAGTATTTT. Translating it yields CSVGGASGGGDTQYF.

The chain uses TRBV19 and TRBJ2-2; 8 bases match TRBD1. Trimming at V came to 7 bases and at J to 4 bases, leaving 5 bases not matched to a gene. The CDR3 runs 14 residues. Germline V gives CDR1 LNHDA, CDR2 SQIVND (reference sequence). For the CDR3, the DNA is TGTGCCAGTACCATACAGGGGGGCACCGGGGAGCTGTTTTTT. Translated, it gives CASTIQGGTGELFF.

This chain links TRBV5-1 with TRBJ2-7; TRBD1 aligns across 8 bases. This CDR3 has 16 amino acids. The J segment lost 2 bases and the V segment lost 4 bases, leaving 11 bases of the junction unmatched. Germline V CDR1 and CDR2: SGHRS, YFSETQ. CDR3 sequence (DNA): TGCGCCAGCAGCCCGGATCCGGGACAGGCCACCTACGAGCAGTACTTC. Translation: CASSPDPGQATYEQYF. The full variable domain, its missing parts supplied by reference TRBV5-1 and TRBJ2-7, is KAGVTQTPRYLIKTRGQQVTLSCSPISGHRSVSWYQQTPGQGLQFLFEYFSETQRNKGNFPGRFSGRQFSNSRSEMNVSTLELGDSALYLCASSPDPGQATYEQYFGPGTRLTVT.

This clone was seen more than once but under ten times. In DNA form, the CDR3 reads TGTGCCAGCAGCCAAGAGTACGGCTATGGCTACACCTTC. Its translation: CASSQEYGYGYTF. V is TRBV3-1 (or the pseudogene TRBV3-2) and J is TRBJ1-2, with D uncertain. In germline, CDR1 is LGHDT, CDR2 YNNKEL (reference sequence). Between the trimmed V and J ends, which lost 0 bases and 4 bases, there was a span of 6 bases. The CDR3 length is 13 residues.

This rearrangement joins TRBV7-2 to TRBJ1-5, with a possible D match to TRBD1 (6 bases). V gave up 5 bases and J gave up 1 base, with 12 bases separating them. Germline loops: CDR1 SGHTA, CDR2 FQGNSA. The length of the CDR3 is 15 residues. The CDR3 nucleotides read TGTGCCAGCAGCCGCCAGGGGTCCAGCAATCAGCCCCAGCATTTT. It specifies CASSRQGSSNQPQHF.

The CDR3 coding sequence is TGTGCCAGCAGCCCCACAGGGAACTATGGCTACACCTTC. Translating it yields CASSPTGNYGYTF. This rearrangement joins TRBV3-1 (or the pseudogene TRBV3-2) to TRBJ1-2; D perhaps matches TRBD1 (6 bases). Looked up from germline, CDR1 is LGHDT and CDR2 is YNNKEL (reference sequence). V gave up 4 bases and J gave up 2 bases, with 8 bases separating them. This CDR3 has 13 amino acids.